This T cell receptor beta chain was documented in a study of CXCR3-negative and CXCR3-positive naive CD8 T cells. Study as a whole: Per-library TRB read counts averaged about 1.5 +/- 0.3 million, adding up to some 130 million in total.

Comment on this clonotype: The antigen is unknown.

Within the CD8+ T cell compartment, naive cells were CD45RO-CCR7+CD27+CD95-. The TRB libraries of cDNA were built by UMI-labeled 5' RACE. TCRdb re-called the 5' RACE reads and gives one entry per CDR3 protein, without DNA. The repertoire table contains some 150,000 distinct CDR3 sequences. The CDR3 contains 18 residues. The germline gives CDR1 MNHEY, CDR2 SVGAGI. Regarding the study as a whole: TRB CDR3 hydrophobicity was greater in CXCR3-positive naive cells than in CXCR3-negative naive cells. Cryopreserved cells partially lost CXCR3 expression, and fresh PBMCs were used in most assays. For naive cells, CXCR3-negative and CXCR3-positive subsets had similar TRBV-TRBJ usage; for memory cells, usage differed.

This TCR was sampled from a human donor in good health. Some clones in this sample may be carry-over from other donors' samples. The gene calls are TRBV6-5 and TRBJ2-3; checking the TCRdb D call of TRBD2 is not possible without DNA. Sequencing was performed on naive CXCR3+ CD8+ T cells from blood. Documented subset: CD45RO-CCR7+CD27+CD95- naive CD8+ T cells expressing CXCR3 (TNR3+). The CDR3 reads CASSSLAGVHLNTDTQYF.